The 8 T cell receptor beta chains reported below all come from one sample, sequenced in a study of radiation and T cells in renal cell carcinoma. As to treatment: treatment-naive control, cytoreductive nephrectomy. Generated by immunoSEQ multiplex PCR, the TCRdb table keeps only in-frame clones and is missing some. The sample lists 10,000 to 12,000 clones, around 56% occurring once. This sample comprised tumor tissue, obtained from a patient whose treatment was nephrectomy without radiotherapy. These receptors came from a middle-aged man with renal cell carcinoma.

This clone is classed as medium-sized (0.01 to 0.1%). The V call is TRBV27, the J call TRBJ2-7; 7 bases align to TRBD2. In germline, CDR1 is MNHEY, CDR2 SMNVEV (reference sequence). With 4 bases clipped from V and 5 bases from J, the junction kept 8 bases outside the gene matches. CDR3 length: 14 residues. The CDR3 DNA sequence: TGTGCCAGCAGTTGGAGCGGGAACTTTAACGAGCAGTACTTC. Encoded protein: CASSWSGNFNEQYF.

This clone ranks as large. The V call is TRBV7-9, the J call TRBJ2-1; TRBD2 aligns across 7 bases. The CDR3 spans 15 residues. Germline V CDR1 and CDR2: SEHNR, FQNEAQ (reference sequence). The junction had 10 bases not matched to a gene; V was cut back by 1 base and J by 10 bases. The CDR3 DNA reads TGTGCCAGCAGCTTAGTTGAGACTAGCCGGTACGAGCAGTTCTTC. This gives the protein CASSLVETSRYEQFF.

This clone was seen a single time. Written as DNA, the CDR3 is TGCGCCAGCAGGACTAGCGGGGGCACCGGGGAGCTGTTTTTT. This encodes CASRTSGGTGELFF. The rearrangement links TRBV5-1 to TRBJ2-2; 12 bases are a match to TRBD2. This CDR3 has 14 residues. From germline, CDR1 is SGHRS and CDR2 YFSETQ. V gave up 5 bases and J gave up 4 bases; unmatched junction bases: 0.

The rearrangement uses TRBV19 and TRBJ2-5; 7 bases match TRBD2. This CDR3 has 14 residues. Per germline, CDR1 LNHDA and CDR2 SQIVND (reference sequence). J lost 7 bases, V lost 5 bases, and 10 bases had no gene match. The CDR3 region is CASSPWGGLGTQYF. CDR3 in DNA: TGTGCCAGTAGTCCCTGGGGAGGGCTGGGGACCCAGTACTTC.

The chain employs TRBV5-5 and TRBJ2-3; 7 nucleotides line up with TRBD2. CDR1 is SGHKS and CDR2 is YYEKEE in the germline V gene (reference sequence). V trimming: 5 bases; J trimming: 2 bases; junction bases outside the gene matches: 8. The CDR3 covers 15 residues. CDR3 loop: CASSTSSGFTDTQYF. As DNA, the CDR3 is TGTGCCAGCAGTACTTCTAGCGGATTCACAGATACGCAGTATTTT. Full variable domain (remainder filled in from reference TRBV5-5 and TRBJ2-3): DAGVTQSPTHLIKTRGQQVTLRCSPISGHKSVSWYQQVLGQGPQFIFQYYEKEERGRGNFPDRFSARQFPNYSSELNVNALLLGDSALYLCASSTSSGFTDTQYFGPGTRLTVL.

The genes are TRBV6-4 and TRBJ1-5; D is unresolved. From germline, CDR1 is MRHNA and CDR2 SNTAGT. Trimming took 3 bases from V and 1 from J, leaving 4 bases between them. This CDR3 spans 13 amino acids. This chain's CDR3 is CASSEGSNQPQHF. CDR3 sequence (DNA): TGTGCCAGCAGTGAGGGAAGCAATCAGCCCCAGCATTTT.

This chain connects TRBV7-2 to TRBJ2-4, with 7 bases identical to TRBD2. Germline CDR1 SGHTA, CDR2 FQGNSA. The CDR3 extends over 15 amino acids. The trim removed 0 bases at V and 9 bases at J, leaving 8 bases unmatched. CDR3 in amino acids: CASSLARGSGSIQYF. The DNA for the CDR3 is TGTGCCAGCAGCTTAGCCCGCGGGAGTGGTAGCATTCAGTACTTC.

V gene TRBV11-2 combines with J gene TRBJ2-1; 7 bases match TRBD1. Trimming at V came to 0 bases and at J to 16 bases, leaving 12 bases not matched to a gene. CDR1 is SGHAT, CDR2 FQNNGV, per germline. The CDR3 loop spans 14 amino acids. This CDR3 reads CASSLDPPTGIQFF. CDR3 bases: TGTGCCAGCAGCTTAGATCCCCCGACAGGGATTCAATTCTTC.